The sample holds a few counts of the clone carrying this TCR beta chain. Its antigen is undetermined. V lost 4 bases to trimming and J lost 2 bases, with 9 bases between them. The CDR3 spans 14 residues. Germline assignment: CDR1 SGHDN and CDR2 FVKESK. Stem cell-like memory, regulatory, central memory and naive CD4+ cells were sorted via CD45RO/CCR7/CD25/CD127/CD95/CD27. Every bit of the isolated RNA underwent reverse transcription, so sequencing read expressed TCRB transcripts. Profiling relied on immunoSEQ multiplex PCR, and the TCRdb table lists in-frame clones only, not all of them. The data show 500,000 to 800,000 clones, about an eighth seen once. This specimen belongs to a study of beta chain features in type 1 diabetes. In the study overall: Researchers looked at 95 million to 140 million sorted cells across all samples. The study, taken as a whole, reports: Across all four CD4+ subsets, people with type 1 diabetes showed modestly shorter TCRB CDR3s. Sequencing from cDNA could over-represent high-TCR-expressing cells. Researchers could not determine here whether HLA type influences TCRB rearrangement.

The source material was naive CD4+ T cells from blood. The chain carries TRBV14 and TRBJ1-5; D not resolved. This receptor was identified in a man under 40 with type 1 diabetes. The CDR3 loop reads CASSPAGGNQPQHF. In DNA form, the CDR3 reads TGTGCCAGCAGCCCCGCGGGAGGCAATCAGCCCCAGCATTTT.